These 14 T cell receptor beta chains share one sample of origin, sequenced in a study of blood T cell repertoires in COVID-19. Profiling relied on immunoSEQ multiplex PCR, and the TCRdb table lists in-frame clones only, not all of them. Seen here are 300,000 to 350,000 clones, 90% observed once, and the top ten hold about 4.5%. The sequencing sample was made of PBMCs or T cells enriched from blood (not recorded which). The receptors derive from a woman in her late teens or twenties with acute COVID-19.

The chain joins TRBV14 to TRBJ2-3; no clear D. V lost 4 bases, J lost 4 bases, and 15 bases lay in between. Looked up from germline, CDR1 is SGHDN and CDR2 is FVKESK. CDR3 length: 15 amino acids. Written as DNA, the CDR3 is TGTGCCAGCAGCCCTGACCTAGGCGCCGCAGATACGCAGTATTTT. It yields the protein CASSPDLGAADTQYF.

The chain joins TRBV28 to TRBJ1-5; perhaps TRBD1 as D (6 bases). CDR1 is MDHEN and CDR2 is SYDVKM in the germline V gene. The CDR3 is made up of 15 amino acids. The V end was cut by 6 bases, the J end by 2 bases, with 14 bases between. For the CDR3, the DNA is TGTGCCAGCAGCAGAACAGGGAGGGGCAATCAGCCCCAGCATTTT. Encoded protein: CASSRTGRGNQPQHF.

This clone occurred once. The gene calls are TRBV27 and TRBJ2-7; 8 nucleotides match TRBD2. The trim removed 5 bases at V and 1 base at J, leaving 4 bases unmatched. Germline V gene sequence: CDR1 MNHEY, CDR2 SMNVEV (reference sequence). CDR3 length equals 14 residues. In DNA, the CDR3 is TGTGCCAGCAGTATTAGCGGGACTTCCTACGAGCAGTACTTC. It is translated as CASSISGTSYEQYF.

J is TRBJ2-3 and V is TRBV4-2; maybe TRBD2 (6 bases). The CDR3 is 19 residues long. V was pared by 2 bases and J by 2 bases, with 23 bases between. Germline V CDR1 and CDR2: LGHNA, YNFKEQ. The CDR3 nucleotides are TGTGCCAGCAGCCAACGGCACGGGAGTATCTTTTCGTACACAGATACGCAGTATTTT. This codes for CASSQRHGSIFSYTDTQYF.

This chain links TRBV4-1 with TRBJ1-2; TRBD1 aligns across 8 bases. The trim removed 4 bases at V and 0 bases at J, leaving 13 bases unmatched. Germline CDR1 reads MGHRA; CDR2 reads YSYEKL. There are 18 residues in the CDR3. The DNA of the CDR3 is TGCGCCAGCAGCCCCAAAATACATACAGGGGGGGCTAACTATGGCTACACCTTC. Protein: CASSPKIHTGGANYGYTF.

A few counts support this clone. In the same sample, other DNA sequences code for this CDR3. The chain combines TRBV7-3 with TRBJ2-3; D is unresolved. The CDR3 has 12 residues. Trimming took 5 bases from V and 0 from J, leaving 3 bases between them. In germline, CDR1 is SGHTA, CDR2 FQGTGA. The CDR3 DNA reads TGTGCCAGCAGCCAGAGCACAGATACGCAGTATTTT. Protein: CASSQSTDTQYF.

V is TRBV19 and J is TRBJ2-3; D gene unclear. In germline, CDR1 is LNHDA, CDR2 SQIVND (reference sequence). The germline V and J ends were trimmed by 5 bases and 1 base, with 13 bases remaining between them. This CDR3 spans 15 amino acids. Written as DNA, the CDR3 is TGTGCCAGTAGTCCCTTTAGCATGGGCACAGATACGCAGTATTTT. The encoded protein is CASSPFSMGTDTQYF.

This chain connects TRBV25-1 to TRBJ1-2; the D is unclear. Germline values: CDR1 MGHDK, CDR2 SYGVNS. Trimming took 8 bases from V and 4 from J, leaving 17 bases between them. CDR3 size: 14 residues. CDR3 sequence reads: CASGTQVPFYGYTF. In DNA form, the CDR3 reads TGTGCCAGCGGCACCCAGGTCCCTTTCTATGGCTACACCTTC.

The V gene is TRBV14, the J gene TRBJ2-7; 10 bases are a match to TRBD1. The J segment lost 3 bases and the V segment lost 4 bases, leaving 6 bases of the junction unmatched. The length of the CDR3 is 15 residues. The V gene's germline CDR1 is SGHDN and CDR2 FVKESK. This CDR3 reads CASSPRGTGDYEQYF. The CDR3 bases are TGTGCCAGCAGCCCCCGGGGGACAGGGGACTACGAGCAGTACTTC.

This chain joins TRBV7-3 and TRBJ2-3, with D possibly being TRBD2 (6 bases). CDR3 length: 14 residues. Per germline, CDR1 SGHTA and CDR2 FQGTGA. V was shortened by 6 bases and J by 0 bases, with 10 bases between the two germline ends. The CDR3 DNA sequence: TGTGCCAGCAGTTTAGCGGCTAGCACAGATACGCAGTATTTT. As protein: CASSLAASTDTQYF.

The chain links TRBV29-1 to TRBJ2-2; 10 bases fit TRBD2. The CDR3 is 19 residues long. Germline V lookup: CDR1 SQVTM, CDR2 ANQGSEA. J lost 4 bases, V lost 5 bases, and 19 bases had no gene match. In DNA form, the CDR3 reads TGCAGCGTTTCCCCGGGAGGGCTAGCGGGAGTGGGGAGCACCGGGGAGCTGTTTTTT. Its protein product is CSVSPGGLAGVGSTGELFF.

CDR3 protein: CASSQGAGNQPQHF. For the CDR3, the DNA is TGTGCCAGCAGCCAGGGGGCCGGCAATCAGCCCCAGCATTTT. The genes are TRBV13 and TRBJ1-5; 8 nucleotides line up with TRBD1. This CDR3 is 14 amino acids long. From germline, CDR1 is PRHDT and CDR2 FYEKMQ (reference sequence). The trim removed 5 bases at V and 2 bases at J, leaving 2 bases unmatched.

The J gene is TRBJ1-2, the V gene TRBV7-2; 11 bases fit TRBD1. CDR3 size: 14 residues. The germline V gene encodes CDR1 SGHTA and CDR2 FQGNSA. J lost 8 bases, V lost 1 base, and 3 bases had no gene match. In DNA form, the CDR3 reads TGTGCCAGCAGCTTAGATCGGACAGGGGGCGGCTACACCTTC. Residues: CASSLDRTGGGYTF.

J is TRBJ1-2 and V is TRBV28; D gene ambiguous. Trimming removed 2 bases from V and 5 bases from J, with 12 bases in between. This CDR3 contains 14 residues. Germline V gene lookup returns CDR1 MDHEN and CDR2 SYDVKM. DNA for the CDR3: TGTGCCAGCAGTTTAAACCCCCGTGCGTATGGCTACACCTTC. Residues: CASSLNPRAYGYTF.